The 9 T cell receptor beta chains below were found in one sample sequenced in a study of blood T cell repertoires in COVID-19. Using immunoSEQ multiplex PCR, the repertoire was profiled, and TCRdb retains in-frame clones only, with some absent. The sample lists a few hundred thousand clones; 90% were seen once. Sequenced: PBMCs or T cells enriched from blood (not recorded which). The receptors stem from a woman younger than 30 with acute COVID-19.

The chain uses TRBV6-2 or TRBV6-3 and TRBJ2-2; TRBD2 matches at 9 bases. The CDR3 spans 15 residues. V shed 4 bases, J shed 6 bases, and the junction held 6 bases outside the gene matches. Germline V gene data show CDR1 as MNHEY and CDR2 as SVGEGT. The CDR3 is CASSFSGRGAGELFF. DNA for the CDR3: TGTGCCAGCAGTTTTAGCGGGAGAGGGGCCGGGGAGCTGTTTTTT.

V gene TRBV19 combines with J gene TRBJ1-5; no clear D gene. Deletions cut 1 base from V and 6 bases from J, with 13 bases between. The CDR3 sequence is 15 residues long. The V gene's germline CDR1 is LNHDA and CDR2 SQIVND (reference sequence). The CDR3 DNA is TGTGCCAGTAGTATAGGTACGGGGAGCGGTCAGCCCCAGCATTTT. Translating it yields CASSIGTGSGQPQHF.

In DNA, the CDR3 is TGCAGCGGGGTTACTGGTAGACAGGGCCGGTTCTACGAGCAGTACTTC. Its protein is CSGVTGRQGRFYEQYF. The chain uses TRBV29-1 and TRBJ2-7; 7 bases align to TRBD1. V lost 7 bases, J lost 3 bases, and 18 bases stayed unmatched. Germline V gene data show CDR1 as SQVTM and CDR2 as ANQGSEA. This CDR3 contains 16 residues.

The sample holds one count of this clone. The chain uses TRBV3-1 (or the pseudogene TRBV3-2) and TRBJ1-5; 8 bases are shared with TRBD1. The CDR3 runs to 14 residues. The germline CDR1 and CDR2 sequences are LGHDT and YNNKEL (reference sequence). After removal of 6 bases from V and 7 bases from J, the junction contained 8 bases not matched to a gene. CDR3: CASRHAYRGQPQHF. In DNA form, the CDR3 reads TGTGCCAGCAGACACGCGTACAGGGGGCAGCCCCAGCATTTT.

This clone occurred once. This chain links TRBV10-2 with TRBJ2-4; TRBD2 might be the D (5 bases). Germline-derived CDR1 and CDR2 are WSHSY and SAAADI. The CDR3 is made up of 16 amino acids. Deletions cut 3 bases from V and 0 bases from J, with 12 bases between. The DNA of the CDR3 is TGCGCCAGCAGTGATGAGGACTCCGCAGCCAAAAACATTCAGTACTTC. As protein: CASSDEDSAAKNIQYF.

J is TRBJ2-7 and V is TRBV4-1; perhaps TRBD1 as D (6 bases). The CDR3 sequence is 15 residues long. V shed 0 bases and J shed 3 bases, with 12 bases lying between them. Germline V gene lookup returns CDR1 MGHRA and CDR2 YSYEKL. CDR3 sequence (DNA): TGCGCCAGCAGCCAAGAAAGGTGGGACAACTACGAGCAGTACTTC. It translates to CASSQERWDNYEQYF.

The chain has TRBV10-3 and TRBJ1-1; TRBD1 matches at 7 bases. After removal of 2 bases from V and 3 bases from J, the junction contained 12 bases not matched to a gene. Per the germline V gene, CDR1 is ENHRY and CDR2 is SYGVKD. The CDR3 runs to 17 residues. The CDR3 nucleotides read TGTGCCATCAGTGAGAGTGACAGGGTGTCTAGGGACACTGAAGCTTTCTTT. Translating it yields CAISESDRVSRDTEAFF.

V is TRBV6-2 or TRBV6-3 and J is TRBJ2-7; no clear D gene. This CDR3 has 13 residues. CDR1 and CDR2 from the germline V gene are MNHEY and SVGEGT. V lost 2 bases and J 7 bases, leaving 12 bases between the germline ends. CDR3 sequence reads: CASSYPPYGEQYF. The CDR3, as DNA: TGTGCCAGCAGTTACCCACCCTACGGGGAGCAGTACTTC.

The CDR3 DNA follows: TGCGCCACCCCTCTGTGGGGGCGCGGCAATCAGCCCCAGCATTTT. Protein sequence: CATPLWGRGNQPQHF. The chain recombines TRBV5-1 with TRBJ1-5; perhaps TRBD1 as D (6 bases). The germline V and J ends were trimmed by 9 bases and 2 bases, with 18 bases remaining between them. This CDR3 is built from 15 residues. CDR1 SGHRS and CDR2 YFSETQ come from the germline V gene.